One T cell receptor (beta chain) is described in this entry. The data were produced by immunoSEQ multiplex PCR, yet TCRdb's version contains in-frame clones alone and is incomplete. The data show around 81,000 clones, roughly four fifths seen once. The data are from a study of blood T cell repertoires in COVID-19. Looking at the study overall: T cells, B-cell-depleted T cells, or PBMCs provided the cDNA or gDNA that served as material.

Germline CDR1 MGHRA, CDR2 YSYEKL. Trimming shortened V by 3 bases and J by 5 bases, and 10 bases separated the two germline ends. This CDR3 has 14 residues. The sequence was obtained from a human donor in a cohort sampled during active COVID-19. This chain links TRBV4-1 with TRBJ2-2; D gene unclear. Sequenced input: peripheral blood. The CDR3 sequence is CASSHAAETGELFF. The CDR3 DNA reads as TGCGCCAGCAGCCACGCGGCGGAGACCGGGGAGCTGTTTTTT.